These 15 T cell receptor beta chains share one sample of origin, sequenced in a study of T-cell memory formation after mild COVID-19. MiXCR was run by TCRdb on the 5' RACE reads, yielding one entry per CDR3 protein. This sample yields about 110,000 distinct CDR3 sequences, of which over 15% are seen a single time; 5% to 7% belongs to the top ten. Sequencing input: PBMCs or a T cell subset sorted from them (not recorded which). These receptors originate from a man between 18 and 35 years old who had mild COVID-19 (a few samples of this study predate the infection). Cell type and time point are not known.

V and J are TRBV3-1 and TRBJ1-1; 12 bases are shared with TRBD1. Losses at the gene ends were 4 bases for V and 3 bases for J; bases not matched to a gene: 6. The CDR3 sequence is 16 residues long. Looked up from germline, CDR1 is LGHDT and CDR2 is YNNKEL (reference sequence). CDR3 in amino acids: CASSRGQGATYTEAFF. The DNA of the CDR3 is TGTGCCAGCAGCCGGGGACAGGGGGCGACCTACACTGAAGCTTTCTTT.

This rearrangement joins TRBV11-2 to TRBJ2-3, with D maybe TRBD2 (6 bases). The CDR3 extends over 15 amino acids. The V gene's germline CDR1 is SGHAT and CDR2 FQNNGV. V lost 2 bases and J lost 1, with 10 bases in between. The DNA of the CDR3 is TGTGCCAGCAGCTTATCATCGGGGGGCACAGATACGCAGTATTTT. This codes for CASSLSSGGTDTQYF. The whole variable domain, filled in from reference TRBV11-2 and TRBJ2-3, reads EAGVAQSPRYKIIEKRQSVAFWCNPISGHATLYWYQQILGQGPKLLIQFQNNGVVDDSQLPKDRFSAERLKGVDSTLKIQPAKLEDSAVYLCASSLSSGGTDTQYFGPGTRLTVL.

This clonotype was seen a few times. The J gene is TRBJ2-2, the V gene TRBV24-1, with D possibly being TRBD1 (5 bases). V lost 5 bases and J 6 bases, leaving 9 bases between the germline ends. Germline V gene lookup returns CDR1 KGHDR and CDR2 SFDVKD. The CDR3 is 13 residues long. The CDR3 nucleotides are TGTGCCACCAGTGGACAGATCTCCGGGGAGCTGTTTTTT. It codes for CATSGQISGELFF.

The rearrangement links TRBV6-1 to TRBJ2-1, with TRBD1 matching 7 bases. The germline V gene has CDR1 MNHNS and CDR2 SASEGT. The J segment lost 9 bases and the V segment lost 10 bases, leaving 12 bases of the junction unmatched. CDR3 size: 13 residues. CDR3: CATLTGVRGEQFF. CDR3 DNA: TGTGCCACGCTAACAGGGGTTAGGGGTGAGCAGTTCTTC.

Note on this clonotype: At one end the junction does not follow the germline gene, possibly because of a read error. V is TRBV3-1 and J is TRBJ2-3, with D possibly matching TRBD2 (6 bases). The CDR3 consists of 16 residues. Per germline, CDR1 LGHDT and CDR2 YNNKEL (reference sequence). CDR3 sequence reads: CACSYPGTPTTDTQYF. Here the CDR3 DNA reads TGTGCCTGCAGCTACCCCGGGACTCCAACCACAGATACGCAGTATTTT.

The V gene is TRBV6-5, the J gene TRBJ2-3; D is perhaps TRBD2 (6 bases). The V and J ends lost 2 bases and 7 bases respectively, with 16 bases between them. This CDR3 region has 15 residues. Germline loops: CDR1 MNHEY, CDR2 SVGAGI. The DNA for the CDR3 is TGTGCCAGCAGTTACGATGGAGGGAGTATCCATACGCAGTATTTT. Translation gives CASSYDGGSIHTQYF.

This clonotype was detected a few times. The chain recombines TRBV5-1 with TRBJ2-1; no reliable D call. With 0 bases removed from V and 2 bases from J, the gap between germline ends came to 9 bases. This CDR3 is 15 amino acids long. Germline CDR1 and CDR2: SGHRS and YFSETQ. The CDR3: CASSLGSSPYNEQFF. The CDR3 DNA follows: TGCGCCAGCAGCTTGGGATCTAGTCCCTACAATGAGCAGTTCTTC.

The table lists this clonotype with a few counts. A read error may account for a junction end that differs from germline. This chain connects TRBV7-7 to TRBJ2-5; 8 nucleotides match TRBD2. Germline V gene sequence: CDR1 SSHAT, CDR2 FNYEAQ (reference sequence). The length of the CDR3 is 14 residues. The CDR3 is CASSGGAIQETQYF. For the CDR3, the DNA is TGTGCTAGCAGCGGGGGAGCGATCCAAGAGACCCAGTACTTC.

The rearrangement uses TRBV25-1 and TRBJ1-2, with 9 bases aligning to TRBD1. Germline assignment: CDR1 MGHDK and CDR2 SYGVNS. The CDR3 contains 14 residues. Trimming took 5 bases from V and 4 from J; bases not matched to a gene: 5. CDR3 coding DNA: TGTGCCAGCAGTTCACAGGGGGCGGTCTATGGCTACACCTTC. Translating gives CASSSQGAVYGYTF.

This clonotype was seen a handful of times. This chain joins TRBV6-5 and TRBJ1-3, with TRBD1 matching 9 bases. The length of the CDR3 is 16 residues. CDR1 is MNHEY and CDR2 is SVGAGI in the germline V gene. Unmatched junction bases numbered 8, after V lost 4 bases and J lost 4 bases. The CDR3, as DNA: TGTGCCAGCAGTTCGGGACAGGGATCGGCCGGAAACACCATATATTTT. This translates into CASSSGQGSAGNTIYF.

In DNA form, the CDR3 reads TGCGCCAGCAGCCTCTCTCTGGGACCTTATCAGCCCCAGCATTTT. This encodes CASSLSLGPYQPQHF. This chain connects TRBV4-3 to TRBJ1-5; D may be TRBD1 (5 bases). This CDR3 contains 15 residues. Germline V gives CDR1 LGHNA, CDR2 YSLEER. Trimming left V 4 bases short and J 5 bases short, with 15 bases between.

This chain connects TRBV4-3 to TRBJ2-1, with 8 bases lining up with TRBD1. Germline assignment: CDR1 LGHNA and CDR2 YSLEER. The CDR3 sequence is 13 residues long. The trim removed 1 base at V and 13 bases at J, leaving 6 bases unmatched. The CDR3 loop is CASSQGAGGAQFF. CDR3 coding DNA: TGCGCCAGCAGCCAAGGGGCAGGGGGCGCCCAGTTCTTC.

The rearrangement links TRBV6-5 to TRBJ2-3; D not resolved. Germline V gene data show CDR1 as MNHEY and CDR2 as SVGAGI. This CDR3 has 17 residues. The ends were cut back, 1 base at V and 7 bases at J, with 21 bases in the middle. This CDR3 reads CASSYWTSPRERHTQYF. CDR3 coding DNA: TGTGCCAGCAGTTACTGGACCTCCCCCAGAGAAAGACATACGCAGTATTTT.

The gene calls are TRBV13 and TRBJ1-5; 8 positions agree with TRBD1. With 5 bases clipped from V and 7 bases from J, the junction kept 7 bases outside the gene matches. Germline CDR1 is PRHDT and CDR2 is FYEKMQ (reference sequence). CDR3 size: 14 residues. The CDR3 spells CASSPDRGWQPQHF. The CDR3 DNA follows: TGTGCCAGCAGCCCCGACAGGGGCTGGCAGCCCCAGCATTTT.

The chain links TRBV5-5 to TRBJ1-5; D uncertain. Trimming took 1 base from V and 6 from J, leaving 14 bases between them. The CDR3 sequence is 15 residues long. CDR1 and CDR2 (germline): SGHKS, YYEKEE (reference sequence). CDR3 in DNA: TGTGCCAGCAGCTTGTCGCCCTGGGCAAGTCAGCCCCAGCATTTT. It translates to CASSLSPWASQPQHF.